These T cell receptor beta chains were read from a single sample in a study of radiotherapy plus CTLA-4 blockade in lung cancer. Assay: immunoSEQ multiplex PCR; the TCRdb copy retains only in-frame clones and omits some. The sample gives about 14,000 clones, 72% of which show up once; roughly 46% is in the top ten. The specimen comprised peripheral blood, sampled from a patient treated with radiotherapy plus ipilimumab. The receptors stem from a human donor with non-small cell lung cancer whose response to radiotherapy plus ipilimumab could not be evaluated. The CDR3 runs from the conserved cysteine through the conserved F or W. D genes are given only for firm matches. Clone size is stated in some rows and not others, as once, few, many or a class when expanded.

j_call: TRBJ2-2
cdr3_length: 18
d_call: TRBD1
v_call: TRBV10-2
clone_size: few
cdr3_nt: TGCGCCAGCAGTGAGGCGAGAACAGGGGGCGAAAGCACCGGGGAGCTGTTTTTT
cdr3_aa: CASSEARTGGESTGELFF

j_call: TRBJ1-1
cdr3_length: 12
d_call: .
v_call: TRBV6-6
clone_size: .
cdr3_nt: TGTGCCAGCAGTTTACAGAGCACTGAAGCTTTCTTT
cdr3_aa: CASSLQSTEAFF

j_call: TRBJ2-3
cdr3_length: 13
d_call: .
v_call: TRBV10-2
clone_size: .
cdr3_nt: TGCGCCAGCACTCGAGGAAGCACAGATACGCAGTATTTT
cdr3_aa: CASTRGSTDTQYF

j_call: TRBJ1-1
cdr3_length: 14
d_call: TRBD1
v_call: TRBV7-9
clone_size: .
cdr3_nt: TGTGCCAGCAGCCCGGGACAGGGGGACACTGAAGCTTTCTTT
cdr3_aa: CASSPGQGDTEAFF

j_call: TRBJ1-2
cdr3_length: 13
d_call: .
v_call: TRBV5-1
clone_size: .
cdr3_nt: TGCGCCAGCAGCTTGGCAGATACCTATGGCTACACCTTC
cdr3_aa: CASSLADTYGYTF

j_call: TRBJ2-2
cdr3_length: 17
d_call: TRBD1
v_call: TRBV5-8
clone_size: few
cdr3_nt: TGTGCCAGCAGCCTAATCCACCGGGACAGCGGAACCGGGGAGCTGTTTTTT
cdr3_aa: CASSLIHRDSGTGELFF

j_call: TRBJ2-6
cdr3_length: 16
d_call: TRBD2
v_call: TRBV7-2
clone_size: .
cdr3_nt: TGTGCCAGCAGCCAAGGACTAGCGGGGGCAGGTACTACTCAGACTTTC
cdr3_aa: CASSQGLAGAGTTQTF

j_call: TRBJ1-2
cdr3_length: 13
d_call: TRBD1
v_call: TRBV5-1
clone_size: .
cdr3_nt: TGCGCCAGCACAGACAGGGGAGGGTATGGCTACACCTTC
cdr3_aa: CASTDRGGYGYTF

j_call: TRBJ2-1
cdr3_length: 15
d_call: TRBD2
v_call: TRBV27
clone_size: .
cdr3_nt: TGTGCCAGCAGTTTTCAAGCGGGATCCCCCCGGAGGCAGTTCTTC
cdr3_aa: CASSFQAGSPRRQFF

j_call: TRBJ2-3
cdr3_length: 14
d_call: TRBD2
v_call: TRBV25-1
clone_size: .
cdr3_nt: TGTGCCAGCAGTGCTAGCGGGGGCGCAGATACGCAGTATTTT
cdr3_aa: CASSASGGADTQYF

j_call: TRBJ1-1
cdr3_length: 15
d_call: TRBD1
v_call: TRBV7-2
clone_size: .
cdr3_nt: TGTGCCAGCAGCACTCACGGGACAGGGGTGACTGAAGCTTTCTTT
cdr3_aa: CASSTHGTGVTEAFF

j_call: TRBJ2-7
cdr3_length: 13
d_call: .
v_call: TRBV19
clone_size: .
cdr3_nt: TGTGCCAGTAGTCTCCGTGAGTTCTACGAGCAGTACTTC
cdr3_aa: CASSLREFYEQYF

j_call: TRBJ2-1
cdr3_length: 15
d_call: .
v_call: TRBV5-1
clone_size: .
cdr3_nt: TGCGCCAGCAGCTGGTACGGGGGAACCTACAATGAGCAGTTCTTC
cdr3_aa: CASSWYGGTYNEQFF

j_call: TRBJ2-7
cdr3_length: 13
d_call: .
v_call: TRBV4-2
clone_size: .
cdr3_nt: TGTGCCAGCAGCCGTACAGGGAATGAAGAGCAGTACTTC
cdr3_aa: CASSRTGNEEQYF

j_call: TRBJ1-6
cdr3_length: 18
d_call: .
v_call: TRBV21-1
clone_size: few
cdr3_nt: TGTGCCAGCAGCCCTCGAGGGGGAGGGTCTCCACCTAATTCACCCCTCCACTTT
cdr3_aa: CASSPRGGGSPPNSPLHF

j_call: TRBJ2-1
cdr3_length: 15
d_call: .
v_call: TRBV4-1
clone_size: .
cdr3_nt: TGCGCCAGCAGCCAAGTCGTGGGAGGAAGGAATGAGCAGTTCTTC
cdr3_aa: CASSQVVGGRNEQFF

j_call: TRBJ2-1
cdr3_length: 14
d_call: TRBD2
v_call: TRBV6-1
clone_size: few
cdr3_nt: TGTGCCAGCAGTGTTGAGCGGGGGGGCCGGGAGCAGTTCTTC
cdr3_aa: CASSVERGGREQFF

j_call: TRBJ2-1
cdr3_length: 15
d_call: TRBD2
v_call: TRBV27
clone_size: .
cdr3_nt: TGTGCCAGCAGCTCGATAGGGACTACCACCGATGAGCAGTTCTTC
cdr3_aa: CASSSIGTTTDEQFF

j_call: TRBJ1-5
cdr3_length: 15
d_call: .
v_call: TRBV4-2
clone_size: few
cdr3_nt: TGTGCCAGCAGCCAAGTTGATGGACAGAATCAGCCCCAGCATTTT
cdr3_aa: CASSQVDGQNQPQHF

j_call: TRBJ1-5
cdr3_length: 15
d_call: TRBD1
v_call: TRBV7-2
clone_size: .
cdr3_nt: TGTGCCAGCAGCGCGATGCTGACAGGGATACAGCCCCAGCATTTT
cdr3_aa: CASSAMLTGIQPQHF

j_call: TRBJ1-1
cdr3_length: 13
d_call: .
v_call: TRBV6-1
clone_size: once
cdr3_nt: TGTGCCAGCAGTGAAGTGAGGGGGACTGAAGCTTTCTTT
cdr3_aa: CASSEVRGTEAFF

j_call: TRBJ1-2
cdr3_length: 14
d_call: .
v_call: TRBV5-6
clone_size: once
cdr3_nt: TGTGCCAGCAGCTTGGCCAGGGGAGGGGGGGGCTACACCTTC
cdr3_aa: CASSLARGGGGYTF

j_call: TRBJ1-2
cdr3_length: 13
d_call: .
v_call: TRBV5-4
clone_size: .
cdr3_nt: TGTGCCAGCAGCCTGACACTCAGCTATGGCTACACCTTC
cdr3_aa: CASSLTLSYGYTF

j_call: TRBJ1-5
cdr3_length: 12
d_call: .
v_call: TRBV6-6
clone_size: .
cdr3_nt: TGTGCCAGCAGTTACTCGAGTCAGCCCCAGCATTTT
cdr3_aa: CASSYSSQPQHF

j_call: TRBJ2-1
cdr3_length: 15
d_call: .
v_call: TRBV19
clone_size: .
cdr3_nt: TGTGCCAGTAGTAAGGCAGGGGATTACTACAATGAGCAGTTCTTC
cdr3_aa: CASSKAGDYYNEQFF

j_call: TRBJ1-3
cdr3_length: 17
d_call: TRBD1
v_call: TRBV7-8
clone_size: .
cdr3_nt: TGTGCCAGCAGCTTAGGGACAGGGACTGTCTCTGGAAACACCATATATTTT
cdr3_aa: CASSLGTGTVSGNTIYF

j_call: TRBJ1-1
cdr3_length: 12
d_call: TRBD1
v_call: TRBV7-2
clone_size: .
cdr3_nt: TGTGCCAGCAGCCAGGGGGCCGCTGAAGCTTTCTTT
cdr3_aa: CASSQGAAEAFF

j_call: TRBJ1-2
cdr3_length: 15
d_call: TRBD1
v_call: TRBV30
clone_size: .
cdr3_nt: TGTGCCTGGAGAACACAGGGGGCAGGCTTCTATGGCTACACCTTC
cdr3_aa: CAWRTQGAGFYGYTF

j_call: TRBJ1-2
cdr3_length: 12
d_call: .
v_call: TRBV2
clone_size: once
cdr3_nt: TGTGCCAGCTGTTCAGGGGACTATGGCTACACCTTC
cdr3_aa: CASCSGDYGYTF

j_call: TRBJ1-6
cdr3_length: 14
d_call: .
v_call: TRBV30
clone_size: few
cdr3_nt: TGTGCCTGGATCGGACAATCAAATAATTCACCCCTCCACTTT
cdr3_aa: CAWIGQSNNSPLHF

j_call: TRBJ2-7
cdr3_length: 14
d_call: .
v_call: TRBV27
clone_size: .
cdr3_nt: TGTGCCAGCAGTTTACCAGGAGCTCGGGGGGAGCAGTACTTC
cdr3_aa: CASSLPGARGEQYF

j_call: TRBJ1-2
cdr3_length: 13
d_call: .
v_call: TRBV2
clone_size: few
cdr3_nt: TGTGCCAGCAGTGAAAAGAGGGCCGGTGGCTACACCTTC
cdr3_aa: CASSEKRAGGYTF

j_call: TRBJ2-3
cdr3_length: 15
d_call: .
v_call: TRBV7-9
clone_size: .
cdr3_nt: TGTGCCAGCAGCATGACGGGGGAAATTGGAGATACGCAGTATTTT
cdr3_aa: CASSMTGEIGDTQYF

j_call: TRBJ1-1
cdr3_length: 13
d_call: .
v_call: TRBV5-1
clone_size: once
cdr3_nt: TGCGCCAGCAGCCCCAGCGGGAACACTGAAGCTTTCTTT
cdr3_aa: CASSPSGNTEAFF

j_call: TRBJ2-2
cdr3_length: 14
d_call: TRBD1
v_call: TRBV9
clone_size: few
cdr3_nt: TGTGCCAGCAGCGCGGGACAGTTCTCCGGGGAGCTGTTTTTT
cdr3_aa: CASSAGQFSGELFF

j_call: TRBJ2-7
cdr3_length: 14
d_call: TRBD1
v_call: TRBV27
clone_size: once
cdr3_nt: TGTGCCAGCAGATACGGGACAGGGGTCTACGAGCAGTACTTC
cdr3_aa: CASRYGTGVYEQYF

j_call: TRBJ1-2
cdr3_length: 13
d_call: .
v_call: TRBV5-1
clone_size: few
cdr3_nt: TGCGCCAGCAGCCATGCGGACAGCTATGGCTACACCTTC
cdr3_aa: CASSHADSYGYTF

j_call: TRBJ1-5
cdr3_length: 15
d_call: TRBD1
v_call: TRBV18
clone_size: .
cdr3_nt: TGTGCCAGCTCACCGAACAGGGGGATCAATCAGCCCCAGCATTTT
cdr3_aa: CASSPNRGINQPQHF

j_call: TRBJ2-3
cdr3_length: 15
d_call: .
v_call: TRBV9
clone_size: .
cdr3_nt: TGTGCCAGCAGCGTAGATATAGCAGCGGCAGATACGCAGTATTTT
cdr3_aa: CASSVDIAAADTQYF

j_call: TRBJ1-4
cdr3_length: 14
d_call: .
v_call: TRBV5-1
clone_size: once
cdr3_nt: TGCGCCAGCAGCCCCGGGGATGCTAATGAAAAACTGTTTTTT
cdr3_aa: CASSPGDANEKLFF

j_call: TRBJ2-7
cdr3_length: 14
d_call: TRBD2
v_call: TRBV7-2
clone_size: .
cdr3_nt: TGTGCCAGCAGCTTTAGCGGGGGGCCCTACGAGCAGTACTTC
cdr3_aa: CASSFSGGPYEQYF

j_call: TRBJ1-1
cdr3_length: 13
d_call: .
v_call: TRBV5-5
clone_size: .
cdr3_nt: TGTGCCAGCAGCTTGGCAGGGGCAGGGGCAGCTTTCTTT
cdr3_aa: CASSLAGAGAAFF

j_call: TRBJ2-5
cdr3_length: 15
d_call: .
v_call: TRBV6-6
clone_size: .
cdr3_nt: TGTGCCAGCAGTGCCGGGCAGGGGGGTCGAGAGACCCAGTACTTC
cdr3_aa: CASSAGQGGRETQYF

j_call: TRBJ2-1
cdr3_length: 15
d_call: TRBD2
v_call: TRBV7-2
clone_size: .
cdr3_nt: TGTGCCAGCAGCCTGGGACTAGCGGGGGGCAATGAGCAGTTCTTC
cdr3_aa: CASSLGLAGGNEQFF

j_call: TRBJ2-1
cdr3_length: 15
d_call: TRBD2
v_call: TRBV6-5
clone_size: .
cdr3_nt: TGTGCCAGCAGCTGGGGTAGCGGGGTGTTCAATGAGCAGTTCTTC
cdr3_aa: CASSWGSGVFNEQFF

j_call: TRBJ2-2
cdr3_length: 15
d_call: TRBD1
v_call: TRBV6-1
clone_size: once
cdr3_nt: TGTGCCAGCAGTCCGACAGGGGGCAACACCGGGGAGCTGTTTTTT
cdr3_aa: CASSPTGGNTGELFF

j_call: TRBJ2-1
cdr3_length: 16
d_call: .
v_call: TRBV11-3
clone_size: .
cdr3_nt: TGTGCCAGCAGCTCAGAGACAGGGTGGAGGGTAAATGAGCAGTTCTTC
cdr3_aa: CASSSETGWRVNEQFF

j_call: TRBJ1-6
cdr3_length: 15
d_call: TRBD1
v_call: TRBV4-3
clone_size: .
cdr3_nt: TGCGCCAGCAGTCTGAAGGACAGGTATGGGTCACCCCTCCACTTT
cdr3_aa: CASSLKDRYGSPLHF

j_call: TRBJ1-1
cdr3_length: 12
d_call: .
v_call: TRBV19
clone_size: .
cdr3_nt: TGTGCCAGTAGTATAGACCAGGGTGCAGCTTTCTTT
cdr3_aa: CASSIDQGAAFF

j_call: TRBJ2-3
cdr3_length: 13
d_call: .
v_call: TRBV7-3
clone_size: .
cdr3_nt: TGTGCCAGCAGCCCATGGAGGGTAAATACGCAGTATTTT
cdr3_aa: CASSPWRVNTQYF

j_call: TRBJ2-2
cdr3_length: 13
d_call: TRBD1
v_call: TRBV5-4
clone_size: .
cdr3_nt: TGTGCCAGCAGCGGGGGACAGACCGGGGAGCTGTTTTTT
cdr3_aa: CASSGGQTGELFF

j_call: TRBJ2-2
cdr3_length: 15
d_call: .
v_call: TRBV19
clone_size: .
cdr3_nt: TGTGCCAGTAACCGGCGGAGGAGTGACGCCGGGGAGCTGTTTTTT
cdr3_aa: CASNRRRSDAGELFF

j_call: TRBJ2-2
cdr3_length: 15
d_call: .
v_call: TRBV2
clone_size: .
cdr3_nt: TGTGCCAGCAGTGACCACAGGCCCAACACCGGGGAGCTGTTTTTT
cdr3_aa: CASSDHRPNTGELFF

j_call: TRBJ1-2
cdr3_length: 16
d_call: .
v_call: TRBV6-5
clone_size: few
cdr3_nt: TGTGCCAGCAGTTACCGTGGGCCGAGGGCTAACTATGGCTACACCTTC
cdr3_aa: CASSYRGPRANYGYTF

j_call: TRBJ2-7
cdr3_length: 17
d_call: TRBD2
v_call: TRBV30
clone_size: once
cdr3_nt: TGTGCCTGGAGGGGGTTAACTAGCGGGGCCCTCTCCTACGAGCAGTACTTC
cdr3_aa: CAWRGLTSGALSYEQYF